This paragraph reports one T cell receptor (beta chain). The record originates from a study of blood T cell repertoires in COVID-19. At the level of the study: In each case, the material was cDNA or gDNA derived from T cells, B-cell-depleted T cells, or PBMCs.

Recruits, aged about 18 to 100 years, lived in 24 US areas. The CDR3 contains 16 residues. The V gene end was trimmed by 1 base and the J gene end by 4 bases; junction bases not matched to a gene: 8. The V gene's germline CDR1 is SGHTA and CDR2 FQGNSA. Original handling: Amplification with reference gene primers provided the estimates of nucleated cell counts. Produced via immunoSEQ multiplex PCR; TCRdb's table is partial and in-frame only. V, J and clone size are taken as reported in that table, and D and trimming were inferred from the DNA itself. The repertoire holds 100,000 to 150,000 clones, with about 80% as singletons.

The sample taken for sequencing was PBMCs or T cells enriched from blood (not recorded which). V and J are TRBV7-2 and TRBJ2-5; 8 bases fit TRBD2. The sequence came from a man aged 35-49 years with acute COVID-19. CDR3 protein: CASSLEAGVLGETQYF. CDR3 bases: TGTGCCAGCAGCTTAGAAGCGGGGGTGCTAGGAGAGACCCAGTACTTC. Full variable domain (remainder filled in from reference TRBV7-2 and TRBJ2-5): GAGVSQSPSNKVTEKGKDVELRCDPISGHTALYWYRQSLGQGLEFLIYFQGNSAPDKSGLPSDRFSAERTGGSVSTLTIQRTQQEDSAVYLCASSLEAGVLGETQYFGPGTRLLVL.